This T cell receptor beta chain came from a study of T cells after yellow fever vaccination. This CDR3 has 15 amino acids. Looked up from germline, CDR1 is SGHAT and CDR2 is FQNNGV. V was shortened by 5 bases and J by 0 bases, with 11 bases between the two germline ends. 5'RACE template switching added a universal primer site and UMIs to TCR cDNA. TCRdb passed the 5' RACE reads through MiXCR, listing each CDR3 protein once. The sample shows a few hundred thousand distinct CDR3 sequences, approximately 3.9% of them seen only once. As to this clonotype: Its cognate antigen is unknown.

Study-wide results and limits: Reappearance after the booster was observed for most primary-vaccination clones (around 95% CD4, around 90% CD8).

Source: PBMCs, taken on the day of the yellow fever booster vaccination. The chain links TRBV11-2 to TRBJ2-1; the D gene is possibly TRBD1 (5 bases). The receptor was isolated from a man aged 18-30 years who received the YFV17D yellow fever vaccine. The CDR3 sequence is CASSPRQYSYNEQFF. DNA of the CDR3: TGTGCCAGCAGCCCTAGACAGTACTCCTACAATGAGCAGTTCTTC. The full variable domain, its missing parts supplied by reference TRBV11-2 and TRBJ2-1, is EAGVAQSPRYKIIEKRQSVAFWCNPISGHATLYWYQQILGQGPKLLIQFQNNGVVDDSQLPKDRFSAERLKGVDSTLKIQPAKLEDSAVYLCASSPRQYSYNEQFFGPGTRLTVL.